This is a list of T cell receptor beta chains from one sample in a study of human T cells and chemical hapten exposure. A single record per CDR3 protein comes from TCRdb applying MiXCR to the RACE reads. The repertoire holds roughly 70,000 distinct CDR3 sequences, roughly 9.2% seen once, with 2.5% to 4% in the top ten. The sequences come from whole blood, collected in connection with sensitization to the hapten diphenylcyclopropenone (DPC). These receptors were obtained from a woman aged 40 to 50 with alopecia areata. Some clones in this sample may be carry-over from other donors' samples. Both conserved end residues are part of each CDR3. D genes are given only for firm matches. A clone size is listed for some rows: how often the clone was seen (once, few, many), or a class if it is expanded.

NA,many,TRBV12-3/TRBV12-4,TRBJ2-3,TGTGCCAGCAGTTTAGCGGGGGCCTACACAGATACGCAGTATTTT,CASSLAGAYTDTQYF
NA,few,TRBV3-1,TRBJ1-5,TGTGCCAGCAGCGACAGGAATAGCAATCAGCCCCAGCATTTT,CASSDRNSNQPQHF
NA,NA,TRBV6-2/TRBV6-3,TRBJ2-7,TGTGCCAGCAGCTACGTGAGCGAGCAGTACTTC,CASSYVSEQYF
NA,NA,TRBV4-3,TRBJ1-1,TGCGCCAGCAGCCAAGTCCCGGGTCTTGAAGCTTTCTTT,CASSQVPGLEAFF
NA,few,TRBV6-2/TRBV6-3,TRBJ2-1,TGTGCCAGCAGTTATGGGGGGAGGAATGAGCAGTTCTTC,CASSYGGRNEQFF
NA,many,TRBV11-2,TRBJ2-7,TGTGCCAGCAGCTTAGAGCGGGGCAACTACGAGCAGTACTTC,CASSLERGNYEQYF
NA,NA,TRBV7-9,TRBJ2-3,TGTGCCAGCAGCTTACGCATTTACACAGATACGCAGTATTTT,CASSLRIYTDTQYF
TRBD2,NA,TRBV12-3/TRBV12-4,TRBJ2-2,TGTGCCGTCCAACGTAGCGGGACTCCCGGGGAGCTGTTTTTT,CAVQRSGTPGELFF
NA,many,TRBV6-5,TRBJ2-7,TGTGCCAGCATGAGGCAGGGTGGTCACGAGCAGTACTTC,CASMRQGGHEQYF
TRBD2,many,TRBV7-6,TRBJ2-3,TGTGCCAGCAGCTCACGGCCCCCAAATATAGCGGGGGGATTGACAGATACGCAGTATTTT,CASSSRPPNIAGGLTDTQYF
NA,many,TRBV20-1,TRBJ1-5,TGCAGTGCTCGTACTGGGAATCAGCCCCAGCATTTT,CSARTGNQPQHF
NA,few,TRBV5-1,TRBJ1-3,TGCGCCAGCAGCGTGGGAGGGGGTTCCTCTGGAAACACCATATATTTT,CASSVGGGSSGNTIYF
TRBD1,many,TRBV5-1,TRBJ2-2,TGCGCCAGCAGCTCCAGACAGGGGAACACCGGGGAGCTGTTTTTT,CASSSRQGNTGELFF
NA,NA,TRBV4-3,TRBJ1-5,TGCGCCAGCAGCCAAGATGGGGTTAGCAACCAGCCCCAGCATTTT,CASSQDGVSNQPQHF
NA,once,TRBV12-5,TRBJ2-5,TGTGCTAGTGGTTTGTCGGCAAACCAAGAGACCCAGTACTTC,CASGLSANQETQYF
NA,many,TRBV2,TRBJ1-1,TGTGCCTGGCGCCGGAACACTGAAGCTTTCTTT,CAWRRNTEAFF
NA,NA,TRBV19,TRBJ2-7,TGTGCCAGTAGTATTCGGGGGCAAACCTACGAGCAGTACTTC,CASSIRGQTYEQYF
TRBD1,few,TRBV5-4,TRBJ2-1,TGTGCCAGCAGCCCAGGCCCCGGGACAGGGACCGATGAGCAGTTCTTC,CASSPGPGTGTDEQFF
NA,NA,TRBV6-6,TRBJ2-6,TGTGCCAGCAGTTACGGTCCGGGAAGCTCTGGGGCCAACGTCCTGACTTTC,CASSYGPGSSGANVLTF